The 21 T cell receptor beta chains below were found in one sample sequenced in a study of PD-1 blockade in mismatch repair-deficient tumors. The data were produced by immunoSEQ multiplex PCR, yet TCRdb's version contains in-frame clones alone and is incomplete. The sample comprises some 100,000 clones, under 90% of which are singletons, and roughly 6.3% rests with the top ten. Sample: peripheral blood, taken roughly 36 weeks after starting pembrolizumab. The receptors were gathered from an adult with mismatch repair-deficient cancer.

This chain connects TRBV6-6 to TRBJ2-7; D may be TRBD2 (6 bases). This CDR3 is 14 amino acids long. With 6 bases removed from V and 2 bases from J, the gap between germline ends came to 14 bases. The germline V gene encodes CDR1 MNHNY and CDR2 SVGAGI (reference sequence). CDR3 residues: CASRGTGGTYEQYF. In nucleotides, the CDR3 is TGTGCCAGCAGGGGGACTGGGGGGACCTACGAGCAGTACTTC.

The chain has TRBV7-2 and TRBJ2-7, with D possibly matching TRBD2 (5 bases). CDR3 length: 13 residues. Germline lookup yields CDR1 SGHTA and CDR2 FQGNSA. Trimming removed 2 bases at V and 5 bases at J, with 10 bases between. The CDR3 coding sequence is TGTGCCAGCAGCTTATTTCCGAGGGACGAGCAGTACTTC. It encodes CASSLFPRDEQYF.

This chain connects TRBV13 to TRBJ2-7, with D possibly being TRBD1 or TRBD2 (6 bases each). The germline V gene has CDR1 PRHDT and CDR2 FYEKMQ (reference sequence). The CDR3 loop spans 14 amino acids. Trimming pared 5 bases from V and 5 bases from J, leaving 16 bases between. The CDR3 nucleotides read TGTGCCAGCAGCCATGAGGGGGGTCCCAACGAGCAGTACTTC. It encodes CASSHEGGPNEQYF.

This chain uses TRBV6-1 with TRBJ1-3; no clear D. The germline V and J ends were trimmed by 4 bases and 0 bases, with 7 bases remaining between them. Germline-derived CDR1 and CDR2 are MNHNS and SASEGT. The CDR3 extends over 14 amino acids. The CDR3 sequence is CASSVLGSGNTIYF. DNA of the CDR3: TGTGCCAGCAGTGTGCTGGGCTCTGGAAACACCATATATTTT.

The genes are TRBV28 and TRBJ2-3; D perhaps matches TRBD2 (5 bases). CDR1 MDHEN and CDR2 SYDVKM come from the germline V gene. This CDR3 is built from 14 residues. V lost 3 bases and J 3 bases, leaving 10 bases between the germline ends. The CDR3 protein is CASSFLSGTDTQYF. The CDR3 DNA is TGTGCCAGCAGTTTTTTGTCGGGAACAGATACGCAGTATTTT.

The J gene is TRBJ2-2, the V gene TRBV30, with 10 bases fitting TRBD1. There are 16 residues in the CDR3. Per the germline V gene, CDR1 is GTSNPN and CDR2 is SVGIG (reference sequence). V was clipped by 2 bases and J by 4 bases; unmatched bases: 7. CDR3 coding DNA: TGTGCCTGGAGTCTACCGGGGACAGGGGTCACCGGGGAGCTGTTTTTT. Amino acid sequence: CAWSLPGTGVTGELFF. Full variable domain (remainder filled in from reference TRBV30 and TRBJ2-2): SQTIHQWPATLVQPVGSPLSLECTVEGTSNPNLYWYRQAAGRGLQLLFYSVGIGQISSEVPQNLSASRPQDRQFILSSKKLLLSDSGFYLCAWSLPGTGVTGELFFGEGSRLTVL.

This clone was seen only once. The chain uses TRBV6-4 and TRBJ1-2; D is uncertain. Germline values: CDR1 MRHNA, CDR2 SNTAGT. The CDR3 contains 14 residues. The V end was cut by 6 bases, the J end by 4 bases, with 15 bases between. CDR3: CASSYRDTGYGYTF. In DNA form, the CDR3 reads TGTGCCAGCAGCTACCGTGACACGGGCTATGGCTACACCTTC.

The chain employs TRBV7-6 and TRBJ2-2, with 11 bases aligning to TRBD2. The CDR3 loop spans 17 amino acids. V shed 2 bases and J 6 bases; nucleotides not matched to a gene: 8. CDR1 SGHVS and CDR2 FNYEAQ come from the germline V gene. CDR3: CASSLSPSGRLAGELFF. CDR3 in DNA: TGTGCCAGCAGCTTAAGTCCTAGCGGGAGGTTGGCCGGGGAGCTGTTTTTT.

This chain joins TRBV30 and TRBJ2-7, with unresolved D. V lost 3 bases and J 9 bases, leaving 21 bases between the germline ends. From germline, CDR1 is GTSNPN and CDR2 SVGIG (reference sequence). The CDR3 spans 14 residues. CDR3 amino acids: CAWRDRAPNGGQYF. CDR3 DNA sequence: TGTGCCTGGAGGGACCGGGCCCCGAACGGTGGGCAGTACTTC.

Details on this clone: A much larger clone differs from this one at a single base, so this may be a read error. The same CDR3 arises from other DNA sequences in this sample as well. The rearrangement uses TRBV15 and TRBJ1-2; D possibly corresponds to TRBD1 (5 bases). Germline CDR1 is LNHNV and CDR2 is YYDKDF (reference sequence). V was trimmed by 0 bases and J by 6 bases, leaving 8 bases between them. The CDR3 covers 13 residues. CDR3 coding DNA: TGTGCCACCAGCAGAGAAGAAGGGGATGGCTACACCTTC. This codes for CATSREEGDGYTF.

The sample holds a few counts of this clone. The chain joins TRBV27 to TRBJ1-1, with D perhaps TRBD1 (6 bases). Trimming cost V 6 bases and J 10 bases, with 24 bases left between them. Germline V gene sequence: CDR1 MNHEY, CDR2 SMNVEV (reference sequence). The CDR3 is 15 amino acids. CDR3 nucleotide sequence: TGTGCCAGCAGCAAATCCGACGCTCGACAGGCTGGAGCTTTCTTT. Its protein product is CASSKSDARQAGAFF.

This rearrangement joins TRBV19 to TRBJ2-4, with D possibly matching TRBD2 (6 bases). This CDR3 spans 13 amino acids. Trimming shortened V by 10 bases and J by 3 bases, and 13 bases separated the two germline ends. The germline CDR1 and CDR2 sequences are LNHDA and SQIVND (reference sequence). CDR3 region: CATEGEVKNIQYF. DNA of the CDR3: TGTGCCACCGAAGGGGAGGTCAAAAACATTCAGTACTTC.

In this sample, this clone turned up a few times. The chain employs TRBV5-8 and TRBJ1-2; D gene unclear. The CDR3 has 14 amino acids. Germline CDR1 and CDR2: SGHTS and YDEGEE. The ends were cut back, 1 base at V and 3 bases at J, with 10 bases in the middle. The CDR3, as DNA: TGTGCCAGCAGCTTGCAGGCGGGATACTATGGCTACACCTTC. Protein: CASSLQAGYYGYTF. Drawing the rest from reference TRBV5-8 and TRBJ1-2, the complete variable domain is EAGVTQSPTHLIKTRGQQATLRCSPISGHTSVYWYQQALGLGLQFLLWYDEGEERNRGNFPPRFSGRQFPNYSSELNVNALELEDSALYLCASSLQAGYYGYTFGSGTRLTVV.

This rearrangement joins TRBV7-9 to TRBJ2-6, with 8 bases lining up with TRBD1. Trimming removed 4 bases from V and 1 base from J; junction bases left unmatched: 9. Germline V gene data show CDR1 as SEHNR and CDR2 as FQNEAQ (reference sequence). The CDR3 is 18 residues long. CDR3 DNA sequence: TGTGCCAGCAGCTCATATTGGACAGGGCTATCTGGGGCCAACGTCCTGACTTTC. The encoded protein is CASSSYWTGLSGANVLTF.

The chain recombines TRBV7-9 with TRBJ2-7; 9 nucleotides line up with TRBD2. J gave up 3 bases and V 4 bases, and 7 bases lay outside the gene matches. The germline V gene has CDR1 SEHNR and CDR2 FQNEAQ (reference sequence). The CDR3 covers 15 residues. Here the CDR3 DNA reads TGTGCCAGCAGCTCCCGGCTAGCGGGAAACTACGAGCAGTACTTC. Its translation is CASSSRLAGNYEQYF. Full variable domain (rest looked up from reference TRBV7-9 and TRBJ2-7): DTGVSQNPRHKITKRGQNVTFRCDPISEHNRLYWYRQTLGQGPEFLTYFQNEAQLEKSRLLSDRFSAERPKGSFSTLEIQRTEQGDSAMYLCASSSRLAGNYEQYFGPGTRLTVT.

This clone was observed once. The V and J genes are TRBV27 and TRBJ2-1; TRBD2 matches 10 bases. Germline V gives CDR1 MNHEY, CDR2 SMNVEV (reference sequence). V lost 3 bases and J lost 4; bases outside the gene matches: 9. The CDR3 loop spans 17 amino acids. CDR3 coding DNA: TGTGCCAGCAGTTTCGGGAGCGGGAGGGCCGAATACAATGAGCAGTTCTTC. Protein sequence: CASSFGSGRAEYNEQFF.

The rearrangement uses TRBV19 and TRBJ2-7; D is possibly TRBD1 (6 bases). The CDR3 is 13 residues long. Germline values: CDR1 LNHDA, CDR2 SQIVND (reference sequence). Trimming took off 3 bases at V and 2 bases at J, with 8 bases between the two ends. CDR3 in DNA: TGTGCCAGTAGTATTGGGACAACCTACGAGCAGTACTTC. Its protein is CASSIGTTYEQYF.

The chain recombines TRBV9 with TRBJ2-2, with TRBD1 matching 7 bases. Germline V lookup: CDR1 SGDLS, CDR2 YYNGEE. The CDR3 spans 13 residues. Germline trimming cut 6 bases from V and 5 bases from J; bases unmatched to any gene: 4. The CDR3: CASNTGVTGELFF. The CDR3 nucleotides are TGTGCCAGCAATACAGGGGTTACCGGGGAGCTGTTTTTT.

The rearrangement joins TRBV4-1 to TRBJ2-5; TRBD2 agrees at 12 bases. The ends lost 4 bases at V and 0 bases at J; junction bases unmatched: 9. The CDR3 consists of 18 residues. Germline lookup yields CDR1 MGHRA and CDR2 YSYEKL. CDR3 residues: CASSREVGLAGYQETQYF. CDR3 coding DNA: TGCGCCAGCAGCCGCGAGGTCGGACTAGCGGGGTACCAAGAGACCCAGTACTTC.

The CDR3 spells CASSESSSYNEQFF. CDR3 nucleotides: TGTGCCAGCAGTGAATCGAGCTCCTACAATGAGCAGTTCTTC. The V gene is TRBV2, the J gene TRBJ2-1; D gene uncertain. V was pared by 2 bases and J by 0 bases, with 5 bases between. CDR1 SNHLY and CDR2 FYNNEI come from the germline V gene. The CDR3 covers 14 residues. Full variable domain (remainder filled in from reference TRBV2 and TRBJ2-1): EPEVTQTPSHQVTQMGQEVILRCVPISNHLYFYWYRQILGQKVEFLVSFYNNEISEKSEIFDDQFSVERPDGSNFTLKIRSTKLEDSAMYFCASSESSSYNEQFFGPGTRLTVL.

This chain uses TRBV25-1 with TRBJ2-3; 10 nucleotides line up with TRBD2. The germline gives CDR1 MGHDK, CDR2 SYGVNS. The CDR3 covers 18 residues. V shed 2 bases, J shed 4 bases, and the junction held 12 bases outside the gene matches. CDR3 residues: CASSETQPLAGVADTQYF. CDR3 nucleotide sequence: TGTGCCAGCAGTGAAACACAGCCTCTAGCGGGAGTCGCAGATACGCAGTATTTT.